The subject of this entry is one T cell receptor beta chain. The CDR3 length is 14 residues. The germline V and J ends were trimmed by 6 bases and 2 bases, with 8 bases remaining between them. The source of the sample is a study of T cells after yellow fever vaccination. The overall study: SMART-Seq v4 Ultra Low Input prepared the low-cell-number fractions.

MiXCR, applied by TCRdb to the 5' RACE reads, yields one record per CDR3 protein. The sample consists of 350,000 to 550,000 distinct CDR3 sequences, about 19% of them appearing once. Sequencing was performed on PBMCs, taken before the yellow fever booster vaccination. The chain couples TRBV12-3 or TRBV12-4 to TRBJ2-6, with D hard to call. The TCR comes from a young man who received the YFV17D yellow fever vaccine. The CDR3 protein is CASRLVPGANVLTF. In DNA form, the CDR3 reads TGTGCCAGCAGGCTCGTCCCTGGGGCCAACGTCCTGACTTTC.